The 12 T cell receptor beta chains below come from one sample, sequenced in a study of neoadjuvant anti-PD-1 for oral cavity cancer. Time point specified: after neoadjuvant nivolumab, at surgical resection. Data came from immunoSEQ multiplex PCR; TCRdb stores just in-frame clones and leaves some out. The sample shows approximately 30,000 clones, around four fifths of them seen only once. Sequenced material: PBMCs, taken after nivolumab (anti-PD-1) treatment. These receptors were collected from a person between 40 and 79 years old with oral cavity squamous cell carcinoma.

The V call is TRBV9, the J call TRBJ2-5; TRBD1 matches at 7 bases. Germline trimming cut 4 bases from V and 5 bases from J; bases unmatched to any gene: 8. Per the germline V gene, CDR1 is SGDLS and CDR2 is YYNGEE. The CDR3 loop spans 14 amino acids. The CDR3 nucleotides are TGTGCCAGCAGCAAGACAGGGTGGGGGGAGACCCAGTACTTC. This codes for CASSKTGWGETQYF.

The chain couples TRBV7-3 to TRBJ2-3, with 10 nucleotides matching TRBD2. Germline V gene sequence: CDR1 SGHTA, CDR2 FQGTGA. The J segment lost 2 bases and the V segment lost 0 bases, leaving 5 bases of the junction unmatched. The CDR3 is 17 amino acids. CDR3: CASSLTALAGVTDTQYF. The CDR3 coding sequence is TGTGCCAGCAGCTTAACGGCCCTAGCGGGAGTCACAGATACGCAGTATTTT.

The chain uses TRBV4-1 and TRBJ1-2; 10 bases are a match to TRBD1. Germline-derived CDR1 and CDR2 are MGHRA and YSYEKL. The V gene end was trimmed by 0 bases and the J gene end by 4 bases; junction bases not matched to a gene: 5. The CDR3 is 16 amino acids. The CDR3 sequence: CASSQEVGQGVYGYTF. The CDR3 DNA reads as TGCGCCAGCAGCCAAGAAGTAGGACAGGGGGTCTATGGCTACACCTTC.

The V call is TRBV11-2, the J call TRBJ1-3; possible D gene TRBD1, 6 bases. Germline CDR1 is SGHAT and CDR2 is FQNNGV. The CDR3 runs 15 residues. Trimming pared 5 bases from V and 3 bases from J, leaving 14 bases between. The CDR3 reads CASSPRGFSGNTIYF. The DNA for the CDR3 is TGTGCCAGCAGCCCCAGGGGTTTTAGTGGAAACACCATATATTTT. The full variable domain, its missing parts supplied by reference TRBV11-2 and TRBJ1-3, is EAGVAQSPRYKIIEKRQSVAFWCNPISGHATLYWYQQILGQGPKLLIQFQNNGVVDDSQLPKDRFSAERLKGVDSTLKIQPAKLEDSAVYLCASSPRGFSGNTIYFGEGSWLTVV.

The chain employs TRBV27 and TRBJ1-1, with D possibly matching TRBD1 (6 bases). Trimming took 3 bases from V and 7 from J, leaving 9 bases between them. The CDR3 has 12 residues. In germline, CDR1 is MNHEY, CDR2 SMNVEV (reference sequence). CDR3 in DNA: TGTGCCAGCAGTTTTGGGGGCGGTGAAGCTTTCTTT. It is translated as CASSFGGGEAFF.

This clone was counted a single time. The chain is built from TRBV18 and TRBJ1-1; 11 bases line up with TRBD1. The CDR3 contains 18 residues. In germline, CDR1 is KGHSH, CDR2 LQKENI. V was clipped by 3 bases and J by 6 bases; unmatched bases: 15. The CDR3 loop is CASSPRTGGAGLKAEAFF. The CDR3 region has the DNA TGTGCCAGCTCACCTAGGACAGGGGGCGCGGGACTCAAGGCTGAAGCTTTCTTT.

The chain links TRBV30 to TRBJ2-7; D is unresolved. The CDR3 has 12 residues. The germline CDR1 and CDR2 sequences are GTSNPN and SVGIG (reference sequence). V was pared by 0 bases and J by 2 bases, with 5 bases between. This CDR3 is CAWSVPTYEQYF. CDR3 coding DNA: TGTGCCTGGAGTGTACCCACCTACGAGCAGTACTTC.

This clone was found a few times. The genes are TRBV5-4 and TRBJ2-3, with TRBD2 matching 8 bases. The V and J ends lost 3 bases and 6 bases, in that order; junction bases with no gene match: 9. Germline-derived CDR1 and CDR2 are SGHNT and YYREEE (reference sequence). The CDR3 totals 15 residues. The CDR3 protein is CASSSSGGDGDTQYF. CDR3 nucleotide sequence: TGTGCCAGCAGCTCGTCGGGGGGGGATGGGGATACGCAGTATTTT. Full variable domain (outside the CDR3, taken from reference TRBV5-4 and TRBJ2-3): ETGVTQSPTHLIKTRGQQVTLRCSSQSGHNTVSWYQQALGQGPQFIFQYYREEENGRGNFPPRFSGLQFPNYSSELNVNALELDDSALYLCASSSSGGDGDTQYFGPGTRLTVL.

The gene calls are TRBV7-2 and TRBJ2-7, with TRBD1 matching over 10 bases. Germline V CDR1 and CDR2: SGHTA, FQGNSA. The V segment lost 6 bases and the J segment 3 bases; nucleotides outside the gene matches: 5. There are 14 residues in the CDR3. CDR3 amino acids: CASSPGTGVYEQYF. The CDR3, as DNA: TGTGCCAGCAGTCCCGGGACAGGGGTCTACGAGCAGTACTTC.

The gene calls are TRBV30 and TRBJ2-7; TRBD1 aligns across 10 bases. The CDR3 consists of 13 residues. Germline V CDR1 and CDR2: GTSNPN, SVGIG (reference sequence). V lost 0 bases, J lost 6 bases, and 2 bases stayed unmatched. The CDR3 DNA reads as TGTGCCTGGAGTGTACGGACAGGGGGCGAGCAGTACTTC. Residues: CAWSVRTGGEQYF.

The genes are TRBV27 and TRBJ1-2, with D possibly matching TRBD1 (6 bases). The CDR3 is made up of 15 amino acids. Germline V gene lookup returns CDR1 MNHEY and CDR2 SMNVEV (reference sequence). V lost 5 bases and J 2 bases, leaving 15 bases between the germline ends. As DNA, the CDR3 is TGTGCCAGCAGTCCCTCAGGGGTGTGGAACTATGGCTACACCTTC. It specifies CASSPSGVWNYGYTF.

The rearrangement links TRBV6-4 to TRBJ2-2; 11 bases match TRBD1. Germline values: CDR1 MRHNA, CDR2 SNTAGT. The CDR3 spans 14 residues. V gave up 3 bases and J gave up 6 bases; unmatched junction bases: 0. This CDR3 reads CASSEGQGAGELFF. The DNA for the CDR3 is TGTGCCAGCAGTGAGGGACAGGGGGCCGGGGAGCTGTTTTTT.